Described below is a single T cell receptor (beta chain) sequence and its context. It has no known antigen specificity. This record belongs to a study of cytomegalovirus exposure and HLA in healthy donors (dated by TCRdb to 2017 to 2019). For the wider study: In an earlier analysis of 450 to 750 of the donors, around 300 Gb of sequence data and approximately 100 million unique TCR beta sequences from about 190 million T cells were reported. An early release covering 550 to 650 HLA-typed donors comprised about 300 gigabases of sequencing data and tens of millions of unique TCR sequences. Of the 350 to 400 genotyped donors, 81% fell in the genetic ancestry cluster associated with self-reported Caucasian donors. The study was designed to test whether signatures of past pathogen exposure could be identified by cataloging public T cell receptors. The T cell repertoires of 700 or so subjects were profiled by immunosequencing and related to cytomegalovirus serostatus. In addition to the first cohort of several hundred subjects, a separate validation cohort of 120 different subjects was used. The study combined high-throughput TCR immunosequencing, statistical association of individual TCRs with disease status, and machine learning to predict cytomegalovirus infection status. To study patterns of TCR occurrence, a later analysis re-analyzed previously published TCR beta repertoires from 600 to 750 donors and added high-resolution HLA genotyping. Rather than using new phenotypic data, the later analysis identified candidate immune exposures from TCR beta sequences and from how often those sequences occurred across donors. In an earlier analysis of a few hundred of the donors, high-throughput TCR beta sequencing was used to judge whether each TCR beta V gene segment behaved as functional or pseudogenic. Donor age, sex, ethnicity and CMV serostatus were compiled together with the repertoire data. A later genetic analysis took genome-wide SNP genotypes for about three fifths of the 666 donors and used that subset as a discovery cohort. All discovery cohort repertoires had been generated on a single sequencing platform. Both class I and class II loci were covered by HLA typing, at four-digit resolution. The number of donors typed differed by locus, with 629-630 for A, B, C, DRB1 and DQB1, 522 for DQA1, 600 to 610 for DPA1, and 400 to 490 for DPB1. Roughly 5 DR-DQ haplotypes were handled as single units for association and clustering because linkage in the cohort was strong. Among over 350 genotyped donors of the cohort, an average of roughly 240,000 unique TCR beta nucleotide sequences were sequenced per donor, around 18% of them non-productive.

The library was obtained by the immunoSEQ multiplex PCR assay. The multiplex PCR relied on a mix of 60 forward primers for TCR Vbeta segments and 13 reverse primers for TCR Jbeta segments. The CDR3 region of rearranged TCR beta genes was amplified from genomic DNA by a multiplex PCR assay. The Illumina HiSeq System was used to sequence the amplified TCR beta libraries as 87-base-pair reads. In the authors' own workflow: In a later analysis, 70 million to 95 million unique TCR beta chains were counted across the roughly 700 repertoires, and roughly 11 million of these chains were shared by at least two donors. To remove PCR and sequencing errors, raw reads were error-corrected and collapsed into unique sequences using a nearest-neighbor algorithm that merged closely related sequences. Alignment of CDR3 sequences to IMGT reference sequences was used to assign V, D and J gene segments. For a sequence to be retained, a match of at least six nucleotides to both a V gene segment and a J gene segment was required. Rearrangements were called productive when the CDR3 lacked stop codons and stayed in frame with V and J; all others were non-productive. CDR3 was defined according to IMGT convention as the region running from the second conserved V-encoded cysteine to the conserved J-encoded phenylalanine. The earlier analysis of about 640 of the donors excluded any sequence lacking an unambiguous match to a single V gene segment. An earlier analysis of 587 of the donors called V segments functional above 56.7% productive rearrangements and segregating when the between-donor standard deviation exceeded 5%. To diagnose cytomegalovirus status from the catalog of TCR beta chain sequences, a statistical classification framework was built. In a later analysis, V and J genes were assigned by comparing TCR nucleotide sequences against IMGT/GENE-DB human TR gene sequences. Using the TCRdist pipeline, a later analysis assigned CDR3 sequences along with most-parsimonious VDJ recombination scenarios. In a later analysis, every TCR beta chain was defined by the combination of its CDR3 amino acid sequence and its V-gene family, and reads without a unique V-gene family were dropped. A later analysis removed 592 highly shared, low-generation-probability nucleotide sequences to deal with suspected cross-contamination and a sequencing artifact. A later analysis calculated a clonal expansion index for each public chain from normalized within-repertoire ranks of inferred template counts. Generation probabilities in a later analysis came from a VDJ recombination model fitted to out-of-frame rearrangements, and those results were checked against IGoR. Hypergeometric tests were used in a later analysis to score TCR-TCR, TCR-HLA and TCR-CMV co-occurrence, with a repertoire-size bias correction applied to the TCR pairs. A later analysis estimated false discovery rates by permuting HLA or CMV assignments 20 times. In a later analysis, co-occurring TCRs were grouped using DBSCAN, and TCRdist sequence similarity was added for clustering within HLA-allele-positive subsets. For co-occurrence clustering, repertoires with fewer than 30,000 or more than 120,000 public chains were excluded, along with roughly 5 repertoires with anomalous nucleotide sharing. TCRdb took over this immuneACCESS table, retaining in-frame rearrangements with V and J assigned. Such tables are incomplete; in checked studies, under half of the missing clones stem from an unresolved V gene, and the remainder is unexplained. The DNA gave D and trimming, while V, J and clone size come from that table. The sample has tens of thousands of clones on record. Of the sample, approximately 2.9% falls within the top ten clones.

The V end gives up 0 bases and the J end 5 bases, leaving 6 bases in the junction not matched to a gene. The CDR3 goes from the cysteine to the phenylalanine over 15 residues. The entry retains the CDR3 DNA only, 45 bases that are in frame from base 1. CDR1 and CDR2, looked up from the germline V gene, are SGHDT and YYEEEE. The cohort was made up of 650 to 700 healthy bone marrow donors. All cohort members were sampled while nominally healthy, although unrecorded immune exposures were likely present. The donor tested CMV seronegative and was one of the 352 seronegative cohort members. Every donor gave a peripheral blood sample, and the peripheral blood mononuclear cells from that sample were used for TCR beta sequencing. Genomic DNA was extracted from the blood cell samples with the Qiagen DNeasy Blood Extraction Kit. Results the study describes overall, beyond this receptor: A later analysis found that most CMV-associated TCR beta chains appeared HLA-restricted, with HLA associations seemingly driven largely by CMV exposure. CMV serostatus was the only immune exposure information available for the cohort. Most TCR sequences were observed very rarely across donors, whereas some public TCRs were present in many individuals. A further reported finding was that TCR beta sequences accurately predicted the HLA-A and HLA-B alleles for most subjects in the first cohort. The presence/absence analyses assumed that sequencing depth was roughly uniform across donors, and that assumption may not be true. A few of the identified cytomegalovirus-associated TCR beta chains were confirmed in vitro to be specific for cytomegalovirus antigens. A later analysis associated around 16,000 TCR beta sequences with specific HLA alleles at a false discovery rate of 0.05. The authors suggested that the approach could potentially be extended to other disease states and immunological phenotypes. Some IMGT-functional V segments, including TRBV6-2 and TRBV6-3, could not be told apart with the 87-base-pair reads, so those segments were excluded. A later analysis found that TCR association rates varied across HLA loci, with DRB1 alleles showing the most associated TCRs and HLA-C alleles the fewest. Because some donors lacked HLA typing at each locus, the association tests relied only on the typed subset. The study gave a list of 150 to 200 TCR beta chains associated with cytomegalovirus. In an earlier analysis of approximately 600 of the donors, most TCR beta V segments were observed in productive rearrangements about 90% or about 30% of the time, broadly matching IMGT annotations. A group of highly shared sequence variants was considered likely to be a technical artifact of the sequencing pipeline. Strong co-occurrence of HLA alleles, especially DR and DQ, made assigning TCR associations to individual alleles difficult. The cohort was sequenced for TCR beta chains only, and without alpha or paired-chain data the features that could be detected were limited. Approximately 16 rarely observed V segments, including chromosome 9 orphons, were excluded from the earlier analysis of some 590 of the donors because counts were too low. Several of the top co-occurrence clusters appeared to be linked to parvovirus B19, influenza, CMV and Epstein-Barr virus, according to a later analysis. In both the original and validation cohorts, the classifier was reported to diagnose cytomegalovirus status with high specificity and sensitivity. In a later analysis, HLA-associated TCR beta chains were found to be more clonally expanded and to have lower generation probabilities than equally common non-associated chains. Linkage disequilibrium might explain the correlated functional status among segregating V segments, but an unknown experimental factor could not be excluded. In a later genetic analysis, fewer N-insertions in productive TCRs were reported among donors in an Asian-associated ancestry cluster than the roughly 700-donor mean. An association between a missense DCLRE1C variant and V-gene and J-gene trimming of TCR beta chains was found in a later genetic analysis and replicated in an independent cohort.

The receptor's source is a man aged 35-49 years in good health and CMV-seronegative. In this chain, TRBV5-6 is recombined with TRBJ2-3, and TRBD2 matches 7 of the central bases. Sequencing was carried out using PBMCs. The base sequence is TGTGCCAGCAGCTTGGCCCCGGGGGAGGGAGATACGCAGTATTTT. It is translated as CASSLAPGEGDTQYF.